This T cell receptor (beta chain) stems from a study of T-cell memory formation after mild COVID-19 (dated by TCRdb to about 2021). In the study overall: Most TCR sequence clusters were specific to one of the two donors. Two young, previously healthy adult volunteers, one female and one male, were included in the cohort. In two donors, T-cell clones that expanded and contracted after mild COVID-19 were tracked by sequencing TCRalpha and TCRbeta repertoires over time.

Instrument used: Illumina NovaSeq 6000. Using 5'RACE with constant-segment primers, TCRalpha and TCRbeta cDNA libraries were constructed, with sample barcodes and unique molecular identifiers added in the process. Trizol reagent was used to extract RNA from every sample. The libraries were amplified in two PCR steps, and the second step added a second sample barcode and Illumina TruSeq adapters. Sequencing of libraries was performed on an Illumina NovaSeq with 2 x 150 bp paired-end reads. The source study handled its data this way. Reads were demultiplexed and collapsed into UMI-guided consensus sequences with migec v1.2.7. Using mixcr v2.1.11, UMI consensuses were aligned to TRA and TRB V and J templates and then assembled into clonotypes. Clonotypes were classified as expanded or contracted when called significant by both edgeR and NoisET, with noise models trained on biological replicates. edgeR calls used a false discovery rate-adjusted p below 0.01 and a log2 fold-change threshold of 1. As an exploratory analysis of dynamics, max-normalized trajectories of the 1000 most abundant clonotypes were examined with PCA combined with hierarchical clustering. Each responding clone was given a CD4 or CD8 phenotype based on the CD4+ and CD8+ repertoires, which had been sequenced separately. The raw public reads went through TCRdb reprocessing: fastp at Q25, MiXCR clone calling, in-frame beta chains kept. Here each entry gathers all rows of one CDR3 protein and keeps the most common genes and DNA. These V and J calls derive from TCRdb rather than the authors' analysis. This sample is represented by roughly 370,000 distinct CDR3 sequences; 16% of them were singletons. Under 25% of the sample is taken by the ten largest.

Findings and caveats that apply to the study as a whole: Contracting CD4+ clones appeared mostly in the CM and EM memory subsets, whereas CD8+ clones were enriched in EMRA. SARS-CoV-2 specificity was not confirmed for the second-wave clones peaking on day 37. Some responding clones were found in pre-infection memory, which suggests that pre-existing cross-reactive memory T cells took part in the SARS-CoV-2 response. The study covered only a couple of mild cases, and larger cohorts including severe cases with pre-infection samples were considered necessary. Balanced CD4/CD8 phenotypes were observed for clones contracting from day 15 to 85, whereas a bias towards CD4+ was observed for a second wave of clones expanding from day 15 to 37.

As for this clonotype: Its specific antigen is unknown. Per-base qualities were not stored, and no clone one base away is much larger.

The CDR3 starts with the cysteine, ends with the phenylalanine, and has 15 residues. Only CDR3 DNA is held: 45 bases, read in frame from base 1. V loses 7 bases at its end and J loses 0 bases; junction bases beyond the gene matches: 4. The germline V gene provides CDR1 KGHDR and CDR2 SFDVKD. Ficoll-Paque density gradient centrifugation was used to isolate PBMCs. This receptor was taken from a man in his late teens or twenties who had mild COVID-19 (a few samples of this study predate the infection). The sample titles of this study are shuffled in the database, so cell type and time point are left out; the donor was told from shared clones. The V gene is TRBV24-1 and the J gene is TRBJ2-3, with 9 bases in between that match TRBD1. Sequenced material: PBMCs or a T cell subset sorted from them (not recorded which). The bases are TGTGCCACCAGACGACAGGGGGGTAGCACAGATACGCAGTATTTT. The resulting protein is CATRRQGGSTDTQYF.